A single sample is the source of the 26 T cell receptor beta chains below, sequenced in a study of OX40 agonist ivuxolimab in advanced cancers. This table comes from immunoSEQ multiplex PCR, and its TCRdb copy is limited to in-frame clones, with some not included. The profile covers fewer than 40,000 clones, with about 80% appearing a single time and around 13% taken by the ten largest. Sequencing was performed on CD4+ or CD8+ T cells sorted from blood, taken in a trial of the OX40 agonist ivuxolimab. The origin of the receptors is an adult with an advanced solid tumor such as melanoma, head and neck, liver or kidney cancer.

This clone showed up just once. The chain has TRBV5-6 and TRBJ1-5; D perhaps matches TRBD1 (5 bases). This CDR3 is 15 amino acids long. Germline V gives CDR1 SGHDT, CDR2 YYEEEE. Trimming shortened V by 2 bases and J by 0 bases, and 9 bases separated the two germline ends. This CDR3 is CASSFGGSSNQPQHF. The CDR3 DNA is TGTGCCAGCAGCTTCGGGGGAAGTAGCAATCAGCCCCAGCATTTT.

The gene calls are TRBV21-1 and TRBJ2-7. TRBV21-1 is classified as a pseudogene. The CDR3 has 20 residues. Here the CDR3 reads CASSKSHYRDLKGKAYEQYF. The CDR3 coding sequence is TGTGCCAGCAGCAAATCACACTACCGGGACCTAAAGGGAAAGGCTTACGAGCAGTACTTC.

The chain recombines TRBV19 with TRBJ2-7; 7 positions agree with TRBD1. Looked up from germline, CDR1 is LNHDA and CDR2 is SQIVND (reference sequence). This CDR3 contains 15 residues. The V gene end was trimmed by 4 bases and the J gene end by 1 base; junction bases not matched to a gene: 7. The CDR3 coding sequence is TGTGCCAGTAGTACCCAAGGGGGCCCTTCCTACGAGCAGTACTTC. This sequence encodes CASSTQGGPSYEQYF.

The chain joins TRBV7-9 to TRBJ2-7; D uncertain. Germline loops: CDR1 SEHNR, CDR2 FQNEAQ (reference sequence). V was shortened by 1 base and J by 2 bases, with 3 bases between the two germline ends. This CDR3 has 12 amino acids. CDR3 nucleotide sequence: TGTGCCAGCAGCTTAGTCACCTACGAGCAGTACTTC. This translates into CASSLVTYEQYF.

Note on this clone: Germline and junction disagree at one end, which may indicate a read error. The rearrangement links TRBV9 to TRBJ2-3, with D hard to call. This CDR3 is built from 14 residues. The germline V gene encodes CDR1 SGDLS and CDR2 YYNGEE. The CDR3 nucleotides are TGTGCCAGCAGCGTAGGCACAAGCAGAGATACGCAGTATTTT. It is translated as CASSVGTSRDTQYF.

The chain couples TRBV20-1 to TRBJ1-2; D uncertain. The germline gives CDR1 DFQATT, CDR2 SNEGSKA (reference sequence). V was pared by 5 bases and J by 7 bases, with 11 bases between. The CDR3 sequence is 11 residues long. DNA of the CDR3: TGCAGTGCTTCGCAATCCCCTGGCTACACCTTC. This gives the protein CSASQSPGYTF.

The chain's CDR3 is CSVSGSNNQPQHF. The CDR3 DNA sequence: TGCAGCGTATCTGGCAGCAACAATCAGCCCCAGCATTTT. V and J are TRBV29-1 and TRBJ1-5, with D unresolved. Germline V gene data show CDR1 as SQVTM and CDR2 as ANQGSEA. There are 13 residues in the CDR3. V was cut by 6 bases and J by 3 bases, with 12 bases left in between.

This clone turned up a few times. The V gene is TRBV7-2, the J gene TRBJ2-7; D is ambiguous. CDR3 length: 14 amino acids. Germline values: CDR1 SGHTA, CDR2 FQGNSA. The germline V and J ends were trimmed by 3 bases and 0 bases, with 9 bases remaining between them. CDR3 region: CASSFYTLSYEQYF. Written as DNA, the CDR3 is TGTGCCAGCAGCTTTTACACTCTCTCCTACGAGCAGTACTTC.

The rearrangement joins TRBV9 to TRBJ2-5, with 13 bases aligning to TRBD2. V was pared by 0 bases and J by 0 bases, with 5 bases of the junction left unmatched. Germline V CDR1 and CDR2: SGDLS, YYNGEE. The CDR3 spans 18 residues. The CDR3 nucleotides are TGTGCCAGCAGCGTAGCGACTAGCGGGGGGATACACCAAGAGACCCAGTACTTC. This sequence encodes CASSVATSGGIHQETQYF.

V and J are TRBV6-5 and TRBJ2-7; 8 nucleotides agree with TRBD1. The CDR3 is 15 amino acids. Germline CDR1 reads MNHEY; CDR2 reads SVGAGI. The trim removed 6 bases at V and 2 bases at J, leaving 9 bases unmatched. The CDR3 here is CASRFRGQAAYEQYF. The CDR3 nucleotides are TGTGCCAGCAGATTCAGGGGGCAGGCAGCCTACGAGCAGTACTTC.

In its sample, this clone was seen once. The J gene is TRBJ2-1, the V gene TRBV19; 7 bases match TRBD2. This CDR3 region has 15 residues. The germline V gene has CDR1 LNHDA and CDR2 SQIVND (reference sequence). V shed 8 bases and J 6 bases; nucleotides not matched to a gene: 13. This chain's CDR3 is CASGLRPGTINEQFF. The DNA of the CDR3 is TGTGCCAGTGGCCTGAGGCCCGGGACTATCAATGAGCAGTTCTTC.

This clone has more than one count but fewer than ten. The rearrangement links TRBV6-1 to TRBJ1-4; 7 bases are shared with TRBD1. The junction had 11 bases not matched to a gene; V was cut back by 3 bases and J by 7 bases. In germline, CDR1 is MNHNS, CDR2 SASEGT. There are 16 residues in the CDR3. CDR3 DNA sequence: TGTGCCAGCAGTGACCCAGGGGGACCAAGGGGTGAAAAACTGTTTTTT. Its translation: CASSDPGGPRGEKLFF.

The sample holds a few counts of this clone. The CDR3 here is CASGPGGVYNEQFF. The CDR3 nucleotides are TGCGCCAGTGGACCGGGCGGGGTCTACAATGAGCAGTTCTTC. The chain joins TRBV10-1 to TRBJ2-1; D perhaps matches TRBD2 (6 bases). The germline CDR1 and CDR2 sequences are WNHNN and SYGVQD (reference sequence). CDR3 length: 14 amino acids. Trimming pared 9 bases from V and 3 bases from J, leaving 15 bases between.

This clone was observed a few times. The V and J genes are TRBV7-2 and TRBJ2-7; TRBD1 matches at 7 bases. Germline assignment: CDR1 SGHTA and CDR2 FQGNSA. CDR3 length: 14 amino acids. The V gene end was trimmed by 0 bases and the J gene end by 6 bases; junction bases not matched to a gene: 5. The CDR3 nucleotides are TGTGCCAGCAGCTTAGCGACAGGGTTCCGCGAGCAGTACTTC. This sequence encodes CASSLATGFREQYF.

This sequence joins TRBV7-9 and TRBJ2-1, with D possibly matching TRBD2 (6 bases). V lost 0 bases, J lost 6 bases, and 12 bases lay in between. Germline loops: CDR1 SEHNR, CDR2 FQNEAQ (reference sequence). This CDR3 region has 15 residues. The CDR3 nucleotides read TGTGCCAGCAGCTTAGCCGGGACGGGGGTCAATGAGCAGTTCTTC. This encodes CASSLAGTGVNEQFF. The full variable domain, its missing parts supplied by reference TRBV7-9 and TRBJ2-1, is DTGVSQNPRHKITKRGQNVTFRCDPISEHNRLYWYRQTLGQGPEFLTYFQNEAQLEKSRLLSDRFSAERPKGSFSTLEIQRTEQGDSAMYLCASSLAGTGVNEQFFGPGTRLTVL.

The chain joins TRBV20-1 to TRBJ2-7; 10 bases line up with TRBD2. The V gene end was trimmed by 5 bases and the J gene end by 13 bases; junction bases not matched to a gene: 5. The CDR3 sequence is 10 residues long. The V gene's germline CDR1 is DFQATT and CDR2 SNEGSKA (reference sequence). DNA for the CDR3: TGCAGTGCTTTAGCGGGAGGCCAATACTTC. This encodes CSALAGGQYF.

In DNA, the CDR3 is TGCGCCAGCAGTGAATGGCAGAGGCCCCAGCATTTT. It yields the protein CASSEWQRPQHF. The chain uses TRBV10-2 and TRBJ1-5; no reliable D call. Germline CDR1 and CDR2: WSHSY and SAAADI. The CDR3 length is 12 residues. Trimming cost V 3 bases and J 9 bases, with 9 bases left between them.

About this clone: Compared with germline, one end of the junction differs, possibly owing to a read error. J is TRBJ1-1 and V is TRBV7-2; D gene ambiguous. CDR1 SGHTA and CDR2 FQGNSA come from the germline V gene. This CDR3 has 13 residues. The DNA for the CDR3 is TGTGCCAGCAACTTAGGACCCAACACTGAAGCTTTCTTT. It specifies CASNLGPNTEAFF.

The chain uses TRBV2 and TRBJ1-1; the match to TRBD1 covers 9 bases. After removal of 7 bases from V and 0 bases from J, the junction contained 3 bases not matched to a gene. The V gene's germline CDR1 is SNHLY and CDR2 FYNNEI. CDR3 size: 14 residues. The CDR3 DNA reads TGTGCCAGCACGAGGACAGGGGTGAACACTGAAGCTTTCTTT. It specifies CASTRTGVNTEAFF.

V is TRBV14 and J is TRBJ1-1, with D maybe TRBD1 (6 bases). The CDR3 consists of 17 residues. Deletions cut 4 bases from V and 1 base from J, with 19 bases between. The germline V gene encodes CDR1 SGHDN and CDR2 FVKESK. CDR3 loop: CASSPLRQGSGNTEAFF. In DNA, the CDR3 is TGTGCCAGCAGCCCCCTCAGGCAGGGGTCGGGGAACACTGAAGCTTTCTTT.

This chain uses TRBV7-9 with TRBJ1-4; 7 bases match TRBD1. The CDR3 has 14 residues. V gave up 4 bases and J gave up 10 bases; unmatched junction bases: 9. Germline V CDR1 and CDR2: SEHNR, FQNEAQ (reference sequence). CDR3 protein: CASSYDRVGGKLFF. The CDR3 DNA reads as TGTGCCAGCAGCTACGACAGGGTAGGAGGAAAACTGTTTTTT.

This rearrangement joins TRBV2 to TRBJ2-5; 7 bases are shared with TRBD1. CDR1 is SNHLY and CDR2 is FYNNEI in the germline V gene. The CDR3 runs 13 residues. Trimming cost V 4 bases and J 8 bases; bases outside gene matches: 7. The chain's CDR3 is CASSGGTEVTQYF. In DNA, the CDR3 is TGTGCCAGCAGTGGTGGGACAGAAGTTACCCAGTACTTC.

The chain has TRBV28 and TRBJ1-1; D perhaps matches TRBD1 (6 bases). Germline V gives CDR1 MDHEN, CDR2 SYDVKM. The CDR3 covers 14 residues. V lost 1 base and J lost 11, with 17 bases in between. As DNA, the CDR3 is TGTGCCAGCAGTTTATTACAGGGCCTCTTGCGGGCTTTCTTT. Amino acids: CASSLLQGLLRAFF. Combining the CDR3 with reference TRBV28 and TRBJ1-1 gives the whole variable domain DVKVTQSSRYLVKRTGEKVFLECVQDMDHENMFWYRQDPGLGLRLIYFSYDVKMKEKGDIPEGYSVSREKKERFSLILESASTNQTSMYLCASSLLQGLLRAFFGQGTRLTVV.

This clone occurred a few times. The chain links TRBV28 to TRBJ2-2; a possible D gene is TRBD1 (7 bases). The germline V and J ends were trimmed by 2 bases and 6 bases, with 10 bases remaining between them. CDR1 and CDR2 (germline): MDHEN, SYDVKM. This CDR3 region has 14 residues. The CDR3 sequence is CASSLRRGPGELFF. The CDR3 DNA sequence: TGTGCCAGCAGTTTAAGGAGGGGGCCCGGGGAGCTGTTTTTT.

A few counts support this clone. The gene calls are TRBV10-2 and TRBJ2-7; 8 nucleotides line up with TRBD2. Germline CDR1 WSHSY, CDR2 SAAADI. CDR3 size: 15 residues. V trimming: 5 bases; J trimming: 5 bases; junction bases outside the gene matches: 11. CDR3 residues: CASSLSSGGRNEQYF. In DNA form, the CDR3 reads TGCGCCAGCAGTCTCTCCTCGGGGGGGCGGAACGAGCAGTACTTC.

The chain carries TRBV6-1 and TRBJ2-1, with D perhaps TRBD2 (6 bases). The CDR3 covers 14 residues. CDR1 and CDR2 (germline): MNHNS, SASEGT. V lost 8 bases to trimming and J lost 9 bases, with 20 bases between them. The CDR3 here is CASGGTDFRSEQFF. The CDR3 nucleotides are TGTGCCAGCGGAGGGACCGACTTTAGGAGTGAGCAGTTCTTC.